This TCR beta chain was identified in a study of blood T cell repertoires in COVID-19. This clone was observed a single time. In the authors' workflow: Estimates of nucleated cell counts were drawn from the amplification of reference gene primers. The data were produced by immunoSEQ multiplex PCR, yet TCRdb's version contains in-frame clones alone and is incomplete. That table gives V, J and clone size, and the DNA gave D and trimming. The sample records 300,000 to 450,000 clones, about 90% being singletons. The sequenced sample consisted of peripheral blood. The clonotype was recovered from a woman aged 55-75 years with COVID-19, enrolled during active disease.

The DNA for the CDR3 is TGTGCCAGCAGGGAAACAACAGGGGGCGGCACTGAAGCTTTCTTT. Protein product: CASRETTGGGTEAFF. The J gene is TRBJ1-1, the V gene TRBV27, with TRBD1 matching 9 bases. V gave up 6 bases and J gave up 4 bases; unmatched junction bases: 9. The CDR3 covers 15 residues. Germline CDR1 reads MNHEY; CDR2 reads SMNVEV (reference sequence).